This passage covers 20 T cell receptor beta chains from one sample sequenced in a study of neurological immune-mediated disorders. TCRdb re-called the 5' RACE reads through MiXCR, storing one row per CDR3 protein. The data show tens of thousands of distinct CDR3 sequences, about 15% seen once. Specimen: PBMCs. The receptors derive from a female donor with HTLV-1-associated myelopathy (HAM/TSP).

Many counts were recorded for this clonotype. The J gene is TRBJ1-2, the V gene TRBV6-5; D is perhaps TRBD1 (5 bases). The V end lost 0 bases, the J end lost 3 bases, and 8 bases lay between the germline ends. The CDR3 has 14 amino acids. CDR1 is MNHEY and CDR2 is SVGAGI in the germline V gene. The CDR3 reads CASSYSSRDYGYTF. In DNA, the CDR3 is TGTGCCAGCAGTTACTCCTCCAGGGACTATGGCTACACCTTC.

This clonotype has just a few counts. The chain recombines TRBV20-1 with TRBJ2-3; 8 positions match TRBD2. CDR3 length: 15 residues. Germline values: CDR1 DFQATT, CDR2 SNEGSKA (reference sequence). J lost 4 bases, V lost 3 bases, and 9 bases had no gene match. CDR3 nucleotides: TGCAGTGCTAGTGTTAGCGGGGATAGCGCAGATACGCAGTATTTT. It specifies CSASVSGDSADTQYF.

This clonotype has at least ten counts. The V gene is TRBV2, the J gene TRBJ1-5, with D hard to call. The CDR3 consists of 14 residues. Trimming took 5 bases from V and 3 from J, leaving 11 bases between them. Germline assignment: CDR1 SNHLY and CDR2 FYNNEI. The CDR3: CASSPDGVNQPQHF. Here the CDR3 DNA reads TGTGCCAGCAGTCCCGACGGAGTCAATCAGCCCCAGCATTTT.

This clonotype was counted ten times or more. The genes are TRBV20-1 and TRBJ2-3; D gene uncertain. CDR1 DFQATT and CDR2 SNEGSKA come from the germline V gene (reference sequence). Trimming took off 0 bases at V and 2 bases at J, with 9 bases between the two ends. The CDR3 is 14 residues long. The CDR3 protein is CSARDLGSTDTQYF. The CDR3 DNA sequence: TGCAGTGCTAGAGATCTAGGGTCCACAGATACGCAGTATTTT.

Only a few counts were recorded for this clonotype. The chain uses TRBV7-2 and TRBJ2-3; 7 positions match TRBD2. Per germline, CDR1 SGHTA and CDR2 FQGNSA. The CDR3 spans 17 residues. J was trimmed by 0 bases and V by 2 bases; bases with no gene match: 8. This chain's CDR3 is CASSLIGSGYSTDTQYF. CDR3 in DNA: TGTGCCAGCAGCTTAATCGGTAGCGGGTATAGCACAGATACGCAGTATTTT.

Details on this clonotype: Sequence at one end of the junction differs from germline and may be a read error. V gene TRBV5-1 combines with J gene TRBJ2-7; D ambiguous. Germline V gene lookup returns CDR1 SGHRS and CDR2 YFSETQ. The CDR3 loop spans 14 amino acids. CDR3 sequence (DNA): TGCGCAAGCAGCTACGGGCAGACCCTCTACGAGCAGTACTTC. Translated, it gives CASSYGQTLYEQYF.

This clonotype has more than one count but fewer than ten. The J gene is TRBJ2-5, the V gene TRBV15; 7 nucleotides line up with TRBD1. With V trimmed by 2 bases and J by 5 bases, 5 bases remained unmatched. CDR1 and CDR2 (germline): LNHNV, YYDKDF (reference sequence). The length of the CDR3 is 14 residues. The CDR3 DNA is TGTGCCACCAGCAGACCGGGACAGACCGAGACCCAGTACTTC. It is translated as CATSRPGQTETQYF.

This clonotype was recorded at least ten times. V is TRBV20-1 and J is TRBJ2-2, with 11 bases matching TRBD2. The V gene end was trimmed by 5 bases and the J gene end by 8 bases; junction bases not matched to a gene: 7. Germline-derived CDR1 and CDR2 are DFQATT and SNEGSKA (reference sequence). The CDR3 contains 14 residues. The CDR3 loop reads CSALIAGGAGELFF. The CDR3 nucleotides are TGCAGTGCTCTTATAGCGGGGGGGGCGGGGGAGCTGTTTTTT.

This clonotype was recorded at least ten times. J is TRBJ1-1 and V is TRBV15; D is unresolved. CDR1 is LNHNV, CDR2 YYDKDF, per germline (reference sequence). The CDR3 extends over 14 amino acids. V was pared by 3 bases and J by 1 base, with 9 bases between. CDR3 nucleotide sequence: TGTGCCACCAGCAGGCCAAGCGCGAACACTGAAGCTTTCTTT. It yields the protein CATSRPSANTEAFF.

This clonotype was recorded at least ten times. The chain combines TRBV9 with TRBJ2-3; D is unclear. Trimming took 0 bases from V and 4 from J, leaving 6 bases between them. Germline-derived CDR1 and CDR2 are SGDLS and YYNGEE. The CDR3 is 13 amino acids. CDR3 in amino acids: CASSVAEPDTQYF. The CDR3 DNA reads as TGTGCCAGCAGCGTAGCTGAGCCAGATACGCAGTATTTT.

This clonotype was observed at least ten times. The chain recombines TRBV5-5 with TRBJ2-2; perhaps TRBD1 as D (5 bases). CDR1 and CDR2 (germline): SGHKS, YYEKEE (reference sequence). The CDR3 consists of 15 residues. The V gene lost 0 bases and the J gene lost 4 bases, with 10 bases spanning the gap. The CDR3 sequence: CASSLASGFTGELFF. The CDR3 DNA is TGTGCCAGCAGCTTGGCCTCAGGGTTCACCGGGGAGCTGTTTTTT.

By share of the sample, this clonotype is medium-sized (0.01 to 0.1%). V and J are TRBV20-1 and TRBJ2-7; D perhaps matches TRBD2 (5 bases). Germline values: CDR1 DFQATT, CDR2 SNEGSKA (reference sequence). Trimming cost V 3 bases and J 4 bases, with 10 bases left between them. The CDR3 has 12 amino acids. CDR3 loop: CSARARTYEQYF. CDR3 bases: TGCAGTGCTAGGGCCAGGACTTACGAGCAGTACTTC.

This clonotype was seen at least ten times. This sequence joins TRBV6-6 and TRBJ2-7, with 9 bases lining up with TRBD1. V dropped 7 bases and J dropped 4; count of bases not matched to a gene: 11. The length of the CDR3 is 15 residues. Germline lookup yields CDR1 MNHNY and CDR2 SVGAGI (reference sequence). The CDR3 sequence: CASTRPGQGGYEQYF. The CDR3, as DNA: TGTGCCAGCACCCGACCGGGACAGGGCGGGTACGAGCAGTACTTC.

This clonotype was found many times. The chain joins TRBV7-9 to TRBJ2-1; D is uncertain. There are 13 residues in the CDR3. The germline V and J ends were trimmed by 3 bases and 5 bases, with 8 bases remaining between them. Germline loops: CDR1 SEHNR, CDR2 FQNEAQ (reference sequence). The CDR3 sequence: CASSLAAHNEQFF. For the CDR3, the DNA is TGTGCCAGCAGCTTGGCAGCCCACAATGAGCAGTTCTTC.

This clonotype qualifies as large. V usage is TRBV7-2 and J usage is TRBJ2-6; no clear D gene. V dropped 2 bases and J dropped 4 bases, with 12 bases sitting between them. Germline CDR1 reads SGHTA; CDR2 reads FQGNSA. The CDR3 covers 16 residues. The CDR3 DNA sequence: TGTGCCAGCAGCTTAACCCTCATTTGGGGGGCCAACGTCCTGACTTTC. Residues: CASSLTLIWGANVLTF.

This clonotype has at least ten counts. This chain uses TRBV5-1 with TRBJ2-4; no clear D. V lost 2 bases and J lost 11, with 14 bases in between. The CDR3 runs to 13 residues. Germline CDR1 is SGHRS and CDR2 is YFSETQ. The CDR3, as DNA: TGCGCCAGCAGCTTCGACACGCCCGGACTTCAGTACTTC. Its translation: CASSFDTPGLQYF.

This clonotype showed up many times. V and J are TRBV7-9 and TRBJ2-5, with D maybe TRBD2 (6 bases). Germline CDR1 and CDR2: SEHNR and FQNEAQ (reference sequence). CDR3 length: 15 residues. Trimming shortened V by 6 bases and J by 0 bases, and 14 bases separated the two germline ends. CDR3 coding DNA: TGTGCCAGCAGATCGGGACTGACGTACCAAGAGACCCAGTACTTC. Translating gives CASRSGLTYQETQYF.

This clonotype has a count of ten or more. The V gene is TRBV5-1, the J gene TRBJ2-3; 9 bases line up with TRBD2. Per the germline V gene, CDR1 is SGHRS and CDR2 is YFSETQ. The CDR3 is 15 amino acids. After removal of 2 bases from V and 6 bases from J, the junction contained 7 bases not matched to a gene. As DNA, the CDR3 is TGCGCCAGCAGCTTTAGCGGGAGAGGGTCGGATACGCAGTATTTT. Amino acids: CASSFSGRGSDTQYF.

In this sample, this clonotype turned up many times. V is TRBV20-1 and J is TRBJ2-7; TRBD2 agrees at 7 bases. The length of the CDR3 is 12 residues. The germline V gene has CDR1 DFQATT and CDR2 SNEGSKA (reference sequence). In DNA, the CDR3 is TGCAGACCCCTCTCTAGTGGGGGGGTAGGGTACTTC. Translating gives CRPLSSGGVGYF.

V is TRBV20-1 and J is TRBJ1-1, with D hard to call. This CDR3 is 15 amino acids long. The ends were cut back, 3 bases at V and 0 bases at J, with 14 bases in the middle. In germline, CDR1 is DFQATT, CDR2 SNEGSKA (reference sequence). This chain's CDR3 is CSASQPPGLNTEAFF. DNA for the CDR3: TGCAGTGCTAGTCAGCCACCCGGATTGAACACTGAAGCTTTCTTT.